The present T cell receptor (beta chain) was sequenced within a study of cytomegalovirus exposure and HLA in healthy donors. Study summary: Approximately 81% of 398 genotyped donors fell in the Caucasian-associated ancestry cluster.

Comment on this clone: The antigen is not known.

Study-wide results and caveats: Certain sequence variants were highly shared and formed a cluster, and this cluster was likely a sequencing artifact. V- and J-gene trimming of TCR beta was linked (in a later analysis) to a missense DCLRE1C variant.

Trimming took 5 bases from V and 3 from J, leaving 22 bases between them. Germline-derived CDR1 and CDR2 are MNHEY and SMNVEV (reference sequence). The CDR3 runs to 17 residues. The PCR used 60 Vbeta and 13 Jbeta primers. TCRdb keeps only in-frame clones here, not all; method: immunoSEQ multiplex PCR. The data contain about 130,000 clones, approximately 78% of them seen just once; the ten biggest clones take up roughly 10%. V and J are TRBV27 and TRBJ1-1; perhaps TRBD1 as D (6 bases). Sequencing was performed on PBMCs. The receptor was derived from a man aged 25-40 years in good health and CMV-seropositive. DNA of the CDR3: TGTGCCAGCAGTCCCCGGCCCCGAGGACAGACATACACTGAAGCTTTCTTT. Translated: CASSPRPRGQTYTEAFF.